This note documents a single TCR beta chain sequence. This receptor's antigen is unknown. Base qualities are missing; no much larger clone stands one base away. CDR1 and CDR2 are drawn from the germline V gene: SGDLS, YYNGEE. Spanning cysteine to phenylalanine, the CDR3 consists of 16 amino acids. The only DNA kept is the CDR3, 48 bases in frame from the first base. Trimming removed 0 bases from V and 8 bases from J, leaving 15 bases between the germline ends. TCRbeta CDR3 regions were amplified from genomic DNA using the immunoSEQ Assay, a bias-controlled multiplex PCR. Processing in the source paper ran as follows. The number of nucleated cells in each sample was estimated from the amplification of reference gene primers within the assay. To quantify the absolute abundance of each unique TCRbeta CDR3 rearrangement, sequence reads were collapsed and filtered. For each sample, productive Simpson clonality was calculated as the square root of Simpson's diversity index over productive rearrangements. The clones in this table, taken by TCRdb from immuneACCESS, are in-frame only. Not every clone is retained; where verified, under half of the shortfall comes from an unresolved V gene, and the cause of the rest is unknown. V and J calls and clone size are as listed in that table; D and trimming were resolved from the DNA. A total of about 230,000 clones appear in this sample, roughly 80% of them only once. The top ten clonotypes cover about 2.5% of the sample.

Whole blood was collected in K2EDTA tubes by collaborating institutions according to the institutions' own protocols. For TCRbeta analysis, collaborators shipped samples in one of three forms: frozen whole blood, isolated PBMCs, or DNA extracted from either of those sample types. This record belongs to a study of blood T cell repertoires in COVID-19 (TCRdb year 2020). About the full investigation: The collaborator samples originated in the United States, Italy and Spain and spanned the acute and convalescent phases of COVID-19. Deeply sampled blood TCRbeta repertoires from subjects exposed to, actively infected with, or recovered from COVID-19 were included in the dataset. The repertoires were released in a freely available public database meant as a resource for research on the immune response to SARS-CoV-2. The prospective study material was composed of cDNA or gDNA derived from T cells, B-cell-depleted T cells, or PBMCs. Nearly every sample came with metadata listing a de-identified subject ID, COVID-19 status, age in years and sex. The samples were drawn from two sources: the first 160 participants of the ongoing ImmuneRACE study, and approximately 1,300 subjects contributed by 6 global collaborators. Where HLA class I and class II types were available, the types were taken from metadata supplied by the sample provider, not from assay-based typing. The full study reports these points: Clinical and demographic metadata were provided uncurated, with the amount varying by source and participant.

The V and J segments used are TRBV9 and TRBJ1-6; the D gene assignment is ambiguous. Sequencing input: peripheral blood. The receptor comes from a woman in her sixties or seventies with active or convalescent COVID-19. DNA sequence: TGTGCCAGCAGCGTAGAGAAGGAGGTTGTGTATTCACCCCTCCACTTT. Translation gives CASSVEKEVVYSPLHF.